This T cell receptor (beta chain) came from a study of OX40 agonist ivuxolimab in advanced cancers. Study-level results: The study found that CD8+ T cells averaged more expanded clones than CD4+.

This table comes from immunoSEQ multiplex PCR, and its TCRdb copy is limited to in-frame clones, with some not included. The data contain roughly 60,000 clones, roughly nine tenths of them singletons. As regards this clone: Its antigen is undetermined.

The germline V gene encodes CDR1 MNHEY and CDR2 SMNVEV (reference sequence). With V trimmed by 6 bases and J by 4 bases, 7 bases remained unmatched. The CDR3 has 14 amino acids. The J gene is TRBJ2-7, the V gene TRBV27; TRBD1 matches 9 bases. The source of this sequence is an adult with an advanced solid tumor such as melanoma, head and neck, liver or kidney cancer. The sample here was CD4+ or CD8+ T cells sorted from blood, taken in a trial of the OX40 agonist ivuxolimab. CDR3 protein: CASSRTGAFYEQYF. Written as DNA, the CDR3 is TGTGCCAGCAGCAGGACAGGGGCCTTTTACGAGCAGTACTTC.